This T cell receptor beta chain was captured in a study of blood T cell repertoires in COVID-19. Study details: Material from acute and convalescent COVID-19 was sourced from the United States, Italy and Spain. From T cells, B-cell-depleted T cells, or PBMCs came the material, which was cDNA or gDNA.

CDR1 and CDR2 from the germline V gene are MNHEY and SVGAGI. CDR3 length: 15 amino acids. About this clone itself: The junction departs from the called germline gene at one end, perhaps through a read error.

In the study's own analysis: Amplified reference gene primers provided the basis for estimating nucleated cell counts. This table comes from immunoSEQ multiplex PCR, and its TCRdb copy is limited to in-frame clones, with some not included. The DNA was the basis for D and trimming; V, J and clone size are from that table. The data contain about 20,000 clones, approximately 84% of them singletons. This TCR was recovered from a man in his forties or fifties with active COVID-19. J is TRBJ1-1 and V is TRBV6-5; 7 nucleotides align to TRBD1. The sample was peripheral blood. The CDR3 loop reads CASSIISTGNPEAFF. CDR3 sequence (DNA): TGTGCCAGCAGTATCATCTCGACAGGGAACCCTGAAGCTTTCTTT.